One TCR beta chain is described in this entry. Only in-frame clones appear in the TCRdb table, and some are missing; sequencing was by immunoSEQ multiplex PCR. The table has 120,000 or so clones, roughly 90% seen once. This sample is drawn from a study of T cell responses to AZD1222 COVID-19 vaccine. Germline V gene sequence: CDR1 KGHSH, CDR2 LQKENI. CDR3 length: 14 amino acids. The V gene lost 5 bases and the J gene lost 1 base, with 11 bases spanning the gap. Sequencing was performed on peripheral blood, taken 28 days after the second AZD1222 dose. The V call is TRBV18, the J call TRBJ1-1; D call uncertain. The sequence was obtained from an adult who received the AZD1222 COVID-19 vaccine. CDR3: CASSTSAENTEAFF. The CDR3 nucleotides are TGTGCCAGCTCAACTTCTGCGGAGAACACTGAAGCTTTCTTT.